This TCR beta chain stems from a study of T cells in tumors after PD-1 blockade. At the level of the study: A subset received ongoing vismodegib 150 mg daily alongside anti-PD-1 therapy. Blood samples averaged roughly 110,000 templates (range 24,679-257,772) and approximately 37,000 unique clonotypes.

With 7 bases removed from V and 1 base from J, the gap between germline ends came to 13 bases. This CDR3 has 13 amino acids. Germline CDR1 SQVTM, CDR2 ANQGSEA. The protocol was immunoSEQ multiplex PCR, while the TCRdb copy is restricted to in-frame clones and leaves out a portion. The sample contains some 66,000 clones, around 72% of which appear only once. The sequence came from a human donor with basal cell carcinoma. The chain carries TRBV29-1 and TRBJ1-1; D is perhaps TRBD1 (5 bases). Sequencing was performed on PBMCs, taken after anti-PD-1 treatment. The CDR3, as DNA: TGCAGCGGTTTTTGGGGGAGGAACACTGAAGCTTTCTTT. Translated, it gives CSGFWGRNTEAFF.